This TCR beta chain was sequenced in a study of T cell changes during pregnancy in multiple sclerosis. The CDR3 length is 15 residues. V lost 1 base to trimming and J lost 7 bases, with 14 bases between them. Germline V gives CDR1 MNHEY, CDR2 SVGAGI. Repertoires were generated with immunoSEQ multiplex PCR, while TCRdb's copy carries only in-frame clones and drops some. The sample comprises over 25,000 clones, around nine tenths of which are singletons, and 7% to 9% rests with the top ten. The TCR comes from a female donor with multiple sclerosis, enrolled in a pregnancy study. The V call is TRBV6-5, the J call TRBJ2-1; tentative D call: TRBD1 (6 bases). The source material was CD8+ T cells from peripheral blood mononuclear cells, sampled before pregnancy. The chain's CDR3 is CASSYLQGMGNEQFF. CDR3 bases: TGTGCCAGCAGTTACTTACAGGGAATGGGTAATGAGCAGTTCTTC.